Presented here are 8 T cell receptor beta chains from one specimen sequenced in a study of CD8+CD57+ T cells in acquired aplastic anemia. The template used for profiling TCR beta VDJ and CDR3 was genomic DNA. Each CDR3 protein is one row after TCRdb ran MiXCR on the reads. This sample has around 180,000 distinct CDR3 sequences, with 48% found just once. All sequencing subjects had displayed CD8+CD57+ cell expansion on flow cytometry. Sequencing input: sorted CD4+, CD8+, or CD8+CD57+ T cells (not recorded which) from PBMCs. The source is a human donor with aplastic anemia.

V gene TRBV20-1 combines with J gene TRBJ2-7; 11 positions match TRBD2. With V trimmed by 4 bases and J by 5 bases, 7 bases remained unmatched. The CDR3 totals 14 residues. Germline CDR1 and CDR2: DFQATT and SNEGSKA (reference sequence). This CDR3 reads CSAISLAGGDEQYF. The CDR3 bases are TGCAGTGCTATTAGCCTAGCGGGAGGCGACGAGCAGTACTTC.

V usage is TRBV20-1 and J usage is TRBJ2-1, with 12 bases aligning to TRBD2. CDR1 is DFQATT and CDR2 is SNEGSKA in the germline V gene (reference sequence). Losses at the gene ends were 5 bases for V and 11 bases for J; bases not matched to a gene: 13. The CDR3 spans 15 residues. CDR3 DNA sequence: TGCAGTGCTTACCAACTAGCGGGGGGCGGGAGACAGCAGTTCTTC. Translating it yields CSAYQLAGGGRQQFF.

The chain couples TRBV6-1 to TRBJ1-1; D call uncertain. Germline-derived CDR1 and CDR2 are MNHNS and SASEGT. Trimming removed 0 bases at V and 1 base at J, with 3 bases between. The CDR3 extends over 13 amino acids. Here the CDR3 DNA reads TGTGCCAGCAGTGAAGCGCGGAACACTGAAGCTTTCTTT. It specifies CASSEARNTEAFF.

This clonotype was detected a few times. The chain is built from TRBV18 and TRBJ2-2; D unclear. Germline CDR1 and CDR2: KGHSH and LQKENI. CDR3 length equals 16 residues. Trimming took 1 base from V and 1 from J, leaving 10 bases between them. CDR3 bases: TGTGCCAGCTCACCACTCCCCGACTTGAACACCGGGGAGCTGTTTTTT. Translating it yields CASSPLPDLNTGELFF.

The gene calls are TRBV7-8 and TRBJ1-1; maybe TRBD1 (5 bases). The CDR3 sequence is 14 residues long. The V end lost 2 bases, the J end lost 4 bases, and 11 bases lay between the germline ends. From germline, CDR1 is SGHVS and CDR2 FQNEAQ. CDR3 bases: TGTGCCAGCAGCTTAAATTGGGGGAGCACTGAAGCTTTCTTT. It translates to CASSLNWGSTEAFF.

The chain is built from TRBV19 and TRBJ1-5; possible D gene TRBD1, 5 bases. The CDR3 contains 13 residues. Trimming took 11 bases from V and 3 from J, leaving 14 bases between them. The V gene's germline CDR1 is LNHDA and CDR2 SQIVND (reference sequence). The CDR3 sequence is CAGSEGINQPQHF. Here the CDR3 DNA reads TGTGCCGGGTCCGAGGGGATCAATCAGCCCCAGCATTTT.

The rearrangement joins TRBV19 to TRBJ2-7, with 9 bases aligning to TRBD2. The V segment lost 2 bases and the J segment 12 bases; nucleotides outside the gene matches: 8. The CDR3 has 13 amino acids. Germline V gene data show CDR1 as LNHDA and CDR2 as SQIVND (reference sequence). CDR3 in DNA: TGTGCCAGTAGTATAACTAGCGGGTTGCCTCGGTACTTC. This gives the protein CASSITSGLPRYF.

This chain joins TRBV20-1 and TRBJ2-3; 9 bases are shared with TRBD2. The CDR3 runs to 15 residues. J lost 1 base, V lost 6 bases, and 8 bases had no gene match. Germline V gene data show CDR1 as DFQATT and CDR2 as SNEGSKA (reference sequence). The CDR3 loop reads CSAPSGTRGTDTQYF. CDR3 sequence (DNA): TGCAGTGCACCTAGCGGGACGCGGGGCACAGATACGCAGTATTTT.